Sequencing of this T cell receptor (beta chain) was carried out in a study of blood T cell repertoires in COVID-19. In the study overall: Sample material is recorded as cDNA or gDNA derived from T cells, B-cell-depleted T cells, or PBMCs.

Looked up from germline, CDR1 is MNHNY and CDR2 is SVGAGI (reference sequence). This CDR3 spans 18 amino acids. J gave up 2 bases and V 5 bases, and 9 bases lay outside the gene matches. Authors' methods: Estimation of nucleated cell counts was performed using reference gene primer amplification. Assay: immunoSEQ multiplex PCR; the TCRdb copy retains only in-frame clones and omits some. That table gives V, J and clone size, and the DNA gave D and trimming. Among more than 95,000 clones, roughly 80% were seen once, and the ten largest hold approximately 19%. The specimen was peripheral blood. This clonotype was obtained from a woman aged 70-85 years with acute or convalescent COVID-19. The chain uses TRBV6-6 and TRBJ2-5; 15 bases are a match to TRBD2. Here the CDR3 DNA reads TGTGCCAGCAGTCGGACTAGCGGGGGGGCGGTTCGTCAAGAGACCCAGTACTTC. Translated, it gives CASSRTSGGAVRQETQYF.